Following are 20 T cell receptor beta chains from one sample sequenced in a study of T-cell reconstitution after alpha-beta-depleted transplantation in children. Using unique molecular identifiers, the investigators prepared the TCRbeta library. Each CDR3 protein is one row after TCRdb ran MiXCR on the PCR reads. The table lists roughly 400,000 distinct CDR3 sequences, roughly 20% of them singletons. The specimen comprised PBMCs from the stem cell graft donor, sampled from the stem cell graft. The receptors stem from a human donor who donated a stem cell graft to a child with acute myeloid leukemia.

This chain joins TRBV12-3 or TRBV12-4 and TRBJ1-4; D unclear. The CDR3 spans 15 residues. V was clipped by 6 bases and J by 13 bases, with 24 bases between them. The DNA for the CDR3 is TGTGCCAGCAGGACCGAGGACCCCTTCGATGGGCGACTGTTTTTT. Amino acids: CASRTEDPFDGRLFF.

This clonotype was counted ten times or more. The V and J genes are TRBV29-1 and TRBJ2-2; D call uncertain. Germline values: CDR1 SQVTM, CDR2 ANQGSEA. The CDR3 loop spans 13 amino acids. Trimming pared 6 bases from V and 6 bases from J, leaving 14 bases between. In nucleotides, the CDR3 is TGCAGCGTCGTGGACCTAGGAGCCGGGGAGCTGTTTTTT. Translated, it gives CSVVDLGAGELFF.

This clonotype was counted a single time. The chain uses TRBV6-2 or TRBV6-3 and TRBJ1-2; D is unresolved. Looked up from germline, CDR1 is MNHEY and CDR2 is SVGEGT. CDR3 length: 13 amino acids. The V end lost 6 bases, the J end lost 7 bases, and 15 bases lay between the germline ends. As DNA, the CDR3 is TGTGCCAGCAGCCCCCTAAGCGGTTTTGGCTACACCTTC. The encoded protein is CASSPLSGFGYTF.

The chain links TRBV28 to TRBJ2-7, with TRBD1 matching 7 bases. V trimming: 7 bases; J trimming: 3 bases; junction bases outside the gene matches: 15. This CDR3 has 16 residues. CDR1 MDHEN and CDR2 SYDVKM come from the germline V gene. The CDR3 spells CASTIGGLSLNYEQYF. Written as DNA, the CDR3 is TGTGCCAGCACCATAGGGGGCCTATCTCTAAACTACGAGCAGTACTTC.

This clonotype was seen repeatedly, ten times or more. J is TRBJ2-1 and V is TRBV29-1, with D uncertain. The CDR3 spans 12 residues. The germline gives CDR1 SQVTM, CDR2 ANQGSEA. V gave up 3 bases and J gave up 8 bases, with 11 bases separating them. The CDR3 here is CSVDYSWDEQFF. The CDR3 nucleotides read TGCAGCGTTGACTATTCGTGGGATGAGCAGTTCTTC.

This clonotype was seen a handful of times. The chain links TRBV29-1 to TRBJ2-2; no clear D. The germline V gene encodes CDR1 SQVTM and CDR2 ANQGSEA. The CDR3 runs to 13 residues. V was cut by 3 bases and J by 2 bases, with 7 bases left in between. CDR3 sequence reads: CSVEADNTGELFF. Here the CDR3 DNA reads TGCAGCGTTGAGGCGGACAACACCGGGGAGCTGTTTTTT.

This chain joins TRBV7-9 and TRBJ1-1; perhaps TRBD1 as D (6 bases). CDR1 is SEHNR, CDR2 FQNEAQ, per germline (reference sequence). The CDR3 loop spans 12 amino acids. The ends were cut back, 1 base at V and 7 bases at J, with 7 bases in the middle. The DNA for the CDR3 is TGTGCCAGCAGCTTAGACAGGGATGAAGCTTTCTTT. Translating gives CASSLDRDEAFF. The full variable domain, rest sourced from reference TRBV7-9 and TRBJ1-1, is DTGVSQNPRHKITKRGQNVTFRCDPISEHNRLYWYRQTLGQGPEFLTYFQNEAQLEKSRLLSDRFSAERPKGSFSTLEIQRTEQGDSAMYLCASSLDRDEAFFGQGTRLTVV.

The chain employs TRBV25-1 and TRBJ2-1; D gene uncertain. This CDR3 is 16 amino acids long. The V end lost 5 bases, the J end lost 0 bases, and 14 bases lay between the germline ends. Germline assignment: CDR1 MGHDK and CDR2 SYGVNS. CDR3 coding DNA: TGTGCCAGCAGTAATTTACAGCCCTTCTCCTACAATGAGCAGTTCTTC. This codes for CASSNLQPFSYNEQFF.

V usage is TRBV12-3 or TRBV12-4 and J usage is TRBJ2-5, with D perhaps matching TRBD1 (5 bases). V was clipped by 7 bases and J by 1 base, with 16 bases between them. This CDR3 comprises 15 residues. The CDR3 bases are TGTGCCAGCACATCTTCGACAGTTACCCAAGAGACCCAGTACTTC. Amino acids: CASTSSTVTQETQYF.

This clonotype was counted between two and nine times. The V gene is TRBV28, the J gene TRBJ2-6, with D unresolved. The CDR3 has 12 amino acids. Germline CDR1 and CDR2: MDHEN and SYDVKM. V lost 9 bases and J lost 0, with 3 bases in between. CDR3 in amino acids: CASRSGANVLTF. DNA for the CDR3: TGTGCCAGTCGCTCTGGGGCCAACGTCCTGACTTTC.

This clonotype has only a few counts. J is TRBJ2-5 and V is TRBV7-2; 15 bases are a match to TRBD2. The CDR3 covers 17 residues. The germline V gene has CDR1 SGHTA and CDR2 FQGNSA. The trim removed 5 bases at V and 5 bases at J, leaving 9 bases unmatched. DNA for the CDR3: TGTGCCAGCAGCCCACCGGGACTAGCGGGAGGTTTGGAGACCCAGTACTTC. It yields the protein CASSPPGLAGGLETQYF.

This clonotype was counted many times. This chain joins TRBV20-1 and TRBJ2-2; a possible D gene is TRBD1 (7 bases). The V end lost 6 bases, the J end lost 4 bases, and 15 bases lay between the germline ends. The CDR3 runs 14 residues. Germline assignment: CDR1 DFQATT and CDR2 SNEGSKA (reference sequence). The CDR3 loop reads CSAGGDSRTGELFF. The CDR3 DNA reads TGCAGTGCAGGAGGGGACAGTCGCACCGGGGAGCTGTTTTTT.

This clonotype was counted many times. This rearrangement joins TRBV12-3 or TRBV12-4 to TRBJ2-2, with D uncertain. This CDR3 region has 13 residues. V was trimmed by 5 bases and J by 2 bases, leaving 6 bases between them. This CDR3 reads CASSPLNTGELFF. The CDR3 DNA reads TGTGCCAGCAGTCCTCTTAACACCGGGGAGCTGTTTTTT.

The table lists this clonotype with a few counts. The chain carries TRBV29-1 and TRBJ2-1; 8 nucleotides line up with TRBD2. Germline-derived CDR1 and CDR2 are SQVTM and ANQGSEA. V lost 7 bases, J lost 7 bases, and 15 bases stayed unmatched. This CDR3 has 15 amino acids. This CDR3 reads CSARGGLDYQNEQFF. The DNA for the CDR3 is TGCAGCGCAAGGGGGGGACTAGACTATCAGAATGAGCAGTTCTTC.

This clonotype was detected many times. This rearrangement joins TRBV29-1 to TRBJ2-1, with TRBD2 as a possible D gene (5 bases). The CDR3 is made up of 13 amino acids. Germline CDR1 SQVTM, CDR2 ANQGSEA. V was trimmed by 8 bases and J by 6 bases, leaving 17 bases between them. The CDR3, as DNA: TGCAGCTCCCTGTCCAATAGCGTCAATGAGCAGTTCTTC. This gives the protein CSSLSNSVNEQFF.

Many counts were recorded for this clonotype. DNA of the CDR3: TGTGCCAGCAGGGGAGCCGGGACAGGGGGCGAGCAGTACTTC. Its translation: CASRGAGTGGEQYF. The chain uses TRBV27 and TRBJ2-7; 11 bases align to TRBD1. The J segment lost 6 bases and the V segment lost 6 bases, leaving 7 bases of the junction unmatched. CDR1 and CDR2 (germline): MNHEY, SMNVEV (reference sequence). This CDR3 contains 14 residues.

The rearrangement joins TRBV12-3 or TRBV12-4 to TRBJ2-2; TRBD2 matches at 14 bases. Trimming removed 3 bases from V and 0 bases from J; junction bases left unmatched: 3. The length of the CDR3 is 18 residues. CDR3 in amino acids: CASSLGLAGVSNTGELFF. The DNA for the CDR3 is TGTGCCAGCAGTTTGGGACTAGCGGGAGTGTCGAACACCGGGGAGCTGTTTTTT.

This clonotype appeared a few times. The chain recombines TRBV25-1 with TRBJ2-7; 8 bases match TRBD1. After removal of 4 bases from V and 2 bases from J, the junction contained 4 bases not matched to a gene. CDR1 is MGHDK, CDR2 SYGVNS, per germline. The CDR3 loop spans 14 amino acids. In DNA, the CDR3 is TGTGCCAGCAGTGGCCAGACAGGGGCCTACGAGCAGTACTTC. Residues: CASSGQTGAYEQYF.

The table lists this clonotype with a count of one. The genes are TRBV5-1 and TRBJ2-3, with TRBD2 matching over 9 bases. V trimming: 3 bases; J trimming: 6 bases; junction bases outside the gene matches: 11. The germline V gene has CDR1 SGHRS and CDR2 YFSETQ. The CDR3 consists of 16 residues. Here the CDR3 DNA reads TGCGCCAGCAGCTCTGCGTCTAGCGGGAAGGCGGATACGCAGTATTTT. It is translated as CASSSASSGKADTQYF.

The gene calls are TRBV15 and TRBJ2-3, with D unclear. There are 13 residues in the CDR3. Germline V lookup: CDR1 LNHNV, CDR2 YYDKDF (reference sequence). V gave up 6 bases and J gave up 0 bases, with 7 bases separating them. The CDR3 region is CATSSGSTDTQYF. DNA for the CDR3: TGTGCCACCAGTTCCGGTAGCACAGATACGCAGTATTTT.